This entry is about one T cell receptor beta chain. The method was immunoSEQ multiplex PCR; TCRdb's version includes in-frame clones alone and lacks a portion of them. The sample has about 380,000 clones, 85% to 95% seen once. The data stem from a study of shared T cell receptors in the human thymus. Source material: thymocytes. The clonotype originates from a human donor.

This chain's CDR3 is CASSWLSGYFYNEQFF. CDR3 bases: TGCGCCAGCAGCTGGCTTAGCGGTTATTTTTACAATGAGCAGTTCTTC. This chain uses TRBV5-1 with TRBJ2-1, with D tentatively TRBD2 (6 bases). Per the germline V gene, CDR1 is SGHRS and CDR2 is YFSETQ. The CDR3 spans 16 residues. V was trimmed by 3 bases and J by 4 bases, leaving 17 bases between them.